This TCR beta chain was retrieved from a study of cytomegalovirus exposure and HLA in healthy donors. Study results and caveats: Later, an analysis found that TCR clusters from the first cohort tended to co-occur in the 130 or so validation repertoires.

CDR1 SGHTA and CDR2 FQGNSA come from the germline V gene. This CDR3 contains 13 residues. The J segment lost 7 bases and the V segment lost 5 bases, leaving 6 bases of the junction unmatched. Generated by immunoSEQ multiplex PCR, the TCRdb table keeps only in-frame clones and is missing some. The profile shows about 330,000 clones, about nine tenths of them singletons. Points on this clone: Its cognate antigen is unknown.

The specimen was PBMCs. This clonotype was obtained from a woman aged 25 to 39 in good health and CMV-seropositive. The chain has TRBV7-2 and TRBJ2-5, with TRBD2 matching 8 bases. DNA of the CDR3: TGTGCCAGCAGCAAGGGAGCGGGGGCGACCCAGTACTTC. As protein: CASSKGAGATQYF.